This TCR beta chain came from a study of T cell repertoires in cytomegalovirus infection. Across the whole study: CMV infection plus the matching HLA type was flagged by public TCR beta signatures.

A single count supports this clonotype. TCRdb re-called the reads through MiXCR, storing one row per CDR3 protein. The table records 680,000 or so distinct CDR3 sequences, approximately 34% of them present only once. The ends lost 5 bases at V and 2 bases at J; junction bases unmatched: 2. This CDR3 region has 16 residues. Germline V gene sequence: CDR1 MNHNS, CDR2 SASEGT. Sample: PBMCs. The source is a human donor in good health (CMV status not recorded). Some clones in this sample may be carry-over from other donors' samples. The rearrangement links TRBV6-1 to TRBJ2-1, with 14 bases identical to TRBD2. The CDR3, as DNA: TGTGCCAGCAGTACGACTAGCGGGGGGGCCTACAATGAGCAGTTCTTC. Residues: CASSTTSGGAYNEQFF.